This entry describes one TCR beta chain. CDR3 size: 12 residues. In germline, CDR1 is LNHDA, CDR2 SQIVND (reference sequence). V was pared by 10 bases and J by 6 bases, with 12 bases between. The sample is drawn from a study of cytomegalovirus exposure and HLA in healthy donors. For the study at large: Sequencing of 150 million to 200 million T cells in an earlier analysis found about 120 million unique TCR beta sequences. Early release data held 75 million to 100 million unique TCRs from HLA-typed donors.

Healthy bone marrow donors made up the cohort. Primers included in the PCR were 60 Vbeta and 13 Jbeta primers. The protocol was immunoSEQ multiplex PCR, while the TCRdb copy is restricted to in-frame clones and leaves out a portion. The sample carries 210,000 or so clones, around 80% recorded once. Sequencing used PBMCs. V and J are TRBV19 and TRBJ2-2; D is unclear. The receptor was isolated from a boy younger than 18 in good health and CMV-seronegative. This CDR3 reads CAISPFPGELFF. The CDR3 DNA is TGTGCCATCTCCCCCTTTCCCGGGGAGCTGTTTTTT.